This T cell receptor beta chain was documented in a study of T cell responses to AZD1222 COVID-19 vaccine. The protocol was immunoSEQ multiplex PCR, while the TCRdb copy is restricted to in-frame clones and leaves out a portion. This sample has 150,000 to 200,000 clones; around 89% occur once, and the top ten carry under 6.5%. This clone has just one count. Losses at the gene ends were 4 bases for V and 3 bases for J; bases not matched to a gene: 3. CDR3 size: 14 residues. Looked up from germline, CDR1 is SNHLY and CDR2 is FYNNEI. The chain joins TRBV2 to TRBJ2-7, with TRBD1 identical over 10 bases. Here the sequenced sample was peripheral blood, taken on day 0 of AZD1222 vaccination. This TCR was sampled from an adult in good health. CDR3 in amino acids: CASSGDRGIYEQYF. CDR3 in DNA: TGTGCCAGCAGTGGGGACAGGGGTATCTACGAGCAGTACTTC.